This T cell receptor (beta chain) originates from a study of technical replicates of blood from several donors (dated by TCRdb to about 2017). The library came from the immunoSEQ multiplex PCR assay. TCRdb mirrors the immuneACCESS table, restricted to in-frame sequences. Some clones are absent from its copies; in checked studies, under half trace to an unresolved V gene, and the reason for the others is unknown. This sample holds fewer than 70,000 clones; around 84% were observed only once. Clones ranked in the top ten supply roughly 5.3% of the sample. From the cysteine through the phenylalanine, the CDR3 covers 13 amino acids. The only DNA kept is the CDR3, 39 bases in frame from the first base. The germline V gene gives CDR1 as SGHTA and CDR2 as FQGNSA. At the junction V is shortened by 3 bases and J by 9 bases, with 12 bases in between. On this clone itself: Its antigen has not been determined. The record has no base qualities; no much larger clone is one base away.

This chain is built from TRBV7-2 and TRBJ2-1, with the D gene not confidently named. The TCR originated in a human donor in good health. Some clones in this sample may be carry-over from other donors' samples. The sequencing input was PBMCs. The nucleotides are TGTGCCAGCAGCTTCATGGTAAGGAGTGAGCAGTTCTTC. Translated, it gives CASSFMVRSEQFF.